Listed below are T cell receptor beta chains from one sample, sequenced in a study of cytomegalovirus exposure and HLA in healthy donors. TCRdb's copy holds only in-frame clones and misses some; the assay was immunoSEQ multiplex PCR. The table includes about 130,000 clones, roughly 80% detected once. The specimen was PBMCs. The receptor set was obtained from a young man in good health and CMV-seronegative. Each CDR3 is given with its conserved first and last residue. D genes are given only for firm matches. Size is omitted from some rows. Given values are once, few, many or a class for expanded clones.

V,J,size,D,CDR3,DNA
TRBV7-9,TRBJ2-1,.,TRBD2,CASSLRTSGTEEQFF,TGTGCCAGCAGCTTGCGGACTAGCGGGACAGAGGAGCAGTTCTTC
TRBV6-4,TRBJ2-3,.,TRBD2,CASYASGRLDTQYF,TGTGCCAGTTACGCTAGCGGCCGGCTGGATACGCAGTATTTT
TRBV6-6,TRBJ1-5,.,TRBD1,CASNPGQGGGPQHF,TGTGCCAGCAATCCCGGACAGGGAGGAGGGCCCCAGCATTTT
TRBV6-5,TRBJ2-1,.,.,CASSSDRSWSNEQFF,TGTGCCAGCAGTTCAGACAGGTCCTGGAGCAATGAGCAGTTCTTC
TRBV11-1,TRBJ2-7,few,TRBD1,CASSLGRDRVEDEQYF,TGTGCCAGCAGCTTAGGACGAGACAGGGTTGAGGACGAGCAGTACTTC
TRBV29-1,TRBJ1-2,.,.,CSVATIETNYGYTF,TGCAGCGTTGCCACTATTGAGACCAACTATGGCTACACCTTC
TRBV19,TRBJ2-7,.,.,CASGPWEAGSYEQYF,TGTGCCAGTGGGCCGTGGGAAGCGGGTTCCTACGAGCAGTACTTC
TRBV5-6,TRBJ2-3,.,TRBD2,CASSPRGVAGSDTQYF,TGTGCCAGCAGTCCTCGTGGCGTAGCGGGGTCAGATACGCAGTATTTT
TRBV18,TRBJ2-3,.,.,CASSSQGYTDTQYF,TGTGCCAGCTCATCCCAGGGTTACACAGATACGCAGTATTTT
TRBV11-2,TRBJ2-3,.,TRBD2,CASSPTGTSGRFGTDTQYF,TGTGCCAGCAGCCCCACCGGGACTAGCGGGAGGTTCGGCACAGATACGCAGTATTTT
TRBV10-2,TRBJ2-7,.,.,CASRRAGTYEQYF,TGCGCCAGCAGGAGAGCGGGCACATACGAGCAGTACTTC
TRBV25-1,TRBJ2-7,.,TRBD1,CASRSGTGEILYF,TGTGCCAGCAGGAGTGGGACAGGGGAGATACTGTACTTC
TRBV19,TRBJ1-1,few,.,CASEAGFTYTEAFF,TGTGCCAGCGAAGCGGGCTTTACATACACTGAAGCTTTCTTT